The present entry profiles one T cell receptor (beta chain) with its context. The antigen remains unidentified. The record originates from a study of shared clonotypes between healthy human individuals. General study findings and limits: Clonotypes not shared had lower generation probabilities than those common to all four donors.

The J segment lost 15 bases and the V segment lost 6 bases, leaving 3 bases of the junction unmatched. The CDR3 runs 11 residues. Germline values: CDR1 SGHAT, CDR2 FQNNGV. In the original processing: ImmunoSEQ gave junction-only sequences without quality scores, so filtering differed. Sequencing used immunoSEQ multiplex PCR; TCRdb keeps in-frame clones, though not all of them. V, J and clone size are taken as reported in that table, and D and trimming were inferred from the DNA itself. The data show around 2,000,000 clones, 85% to 95% seen once. Sequencing was carried out using naive CD4+ T cells sorted from blood. Subset in this sample: CD45RA+ positively selected. The receptor comes from a man younger than 35 in good health. The chain uses TRBV11-2 and TRBJ2-4, with 12 bases that match TRBD2. CDR3 sequence: CASRASGRAYF. The CDR3 DNA sequence: TGTGCCAGCAGGGCTAGCGGGAGGGCGTACTTC.